The 13 T cell receptor beta chains listed next were all sequenced from one sample in a study of T-cell reconstitution after alpha-beta-depleted transplantation in children. This sample's TCRbeta library carried unique molecular identifier barcodes. TCRdb reprocessed the PCR reads with MiXCR, giving one entry per CDR3 protein. In the table there are 200,000 to 250,000 distinct CDR3 sequences, approximately 11% of which are singletons. The sequencing used PBMCs, collected before TCRalphabeta/CD19-depleted stem cell transplant. The receptors originated from a child younger than two with acute myeloid leukemia, due to receive a stem cell transplant.

In regard to this clonotype: This may be a read error: a much more frequent sequence differs by one nucleotide. J is TRBJ1-1 and V is TRBV7-8, with a possible D match to TRBD1 (6 bases). Germline V gene lookup returns CDR1 SGHVS and CDR2 FQNEAQ. The CDR3 consists of 13 residues. The CDR3 here is CASSAGGYTEALF. Here the CDR3 DNA reads TGTGCCAGTTCGGCGGGGGGCTACACTGAAGCTTTGTTT.

In this sample, this clonotype turned up many times. The V gene is TRBV5-1, the J gene TRBJ2-5; 7 bases agree with TRBD1. V gave up 1 base and J gave up 0 bases; unmatched junction bases: 3. Germline CDR1 reads SGHRS; CDR2 reads YFSETQ. The CDR3 totals 15 residues. The CDR3 bases are TGCGCCAGCAGCTTGCCGGGACAGTACCAAGAGACCCAGTACTTC. It is translated as CASSLPGQYQETQYF.

The chain recombines TRBV6-1 with TRBJ2-1; 13 nucleotides align to TRBD2. Per germline, CDR1 MNHNS and CDR2 SASEGT. The trim removed 4 bases at V and 3 bases at J, leaving 9 bases unmatched. The CDR3 sequence is 18 residues long. CDR3 residues: CASSVPRTSGSIYNEQFF. The CDR3 nucleotides are TGTGCCAGCAGTGTCCCCCGGACTAGCGGGAGCATCTACAATGAGCAGTTCTTC.

The chain uses TRBV20-1 and TRBJ1-5; the match to TRBD1 covers 7 bases. The germline V gene encodes CDR1 DFQATT and CDR2 SNEGSKA (reference sequence). This CDR3 is built from 14 residues. Germline trimming cut 6 bases from V and 5 bases from J; bases unmatched to any gene: 10. CDR3 sequence reads: CSATGNRGDQPQHF. The CDR3 coding sequence is TGCAGTGCGACTGGGAACAGGGGCGATCAGCCCCAGCATTTT.

This clonotype was seen at least ten times. The rearrangement links TRBV7-2 to TRBJ1-2; D not resolved. Germline CDR1 and CDR2: SGHTA and FQGNSA. V was trimmed by 3 bases and J by 1 base, leaving 3 bases between them. The CDR3 runs 12 residues. CDR3 sequence: CASSFVNYGYTF. CDR3 DNA sequence: TGTGCCAGCAGCTTTGTTAACTATGGCTACACCTTC.

The chain carries TRBV7-9 and TRBJ2-2; no reliable D call. Germline V gene sequence: CDR1 SEHNR, CDR2 FQNEAQ (reference sequence). Trimming took 1 base from V and 6 from J, leaving 12 bases between them. The length of the CDR3 is 15 residues. The CDR3 DNA is TGTGCCAGCAGCTTAGACGGGCCCCTTCCCGGGGAGCTGTTTTTT. It specifies CASSLDGPLPGELFF.

This clonotype was recorded many times. This chain connects TRBV20-1 to TRBJ2-1; D perhaps matches TRBD1 (6 bases). Trimming shortened V by 5 bases and J by 4 bases, and 12 bases separated the two germline ends. The CDR3 contains 13 residues. In germline, CDR1 is DFQATT, CDR2 SNEGSKA (reference sequence). The CDR3 sequence is CSAVGQPYNEQFF. The CDR3 coding sequence is TGCAGTGCTGTAGGACAGCCATACAATGAGCAGTTCTTC.

This clonotype was seen many times. The V call is TRBV20-1, the J call TRBJ2-5, with 8 positions matching TRBD2. The CDR3 is made up of 15 amino acids. Germline trimming cut 4 bases from V and 4 bases from J; bases unmatched to any gene: 11. Germline values: CDR1 DFQATT, CDR2 SNEGSKA (reference sequence). The DNA for the CDR3 is TGCAGTGCTAAGCCAGTAGCGGGGTGGGGAGAGACCCAGTACTTC. Translated, it gives CSAKPVAGWGETQYF.

This clonotype was observed at least ten times. The chain carries TRBV2 and TRBJ2-3, with 12 bases matching TRBD2. The CDR3 sequence is 15 residues long. The junction had 3 bases not matched to a gene; V was cut back by 5 bases and J by 3 bases. Germline CDR1 reads SNHLY; CDR2 reads FYNNEI. The CDR3 DNA reads TGTGCCAGCAGTCTTACTAGCGGGAGGACAGATACGCAGTATTTT. Residues: CASSLTSGRTDTQYF.

This clonotype was seen at least ten times. The chain employs TRBV7-8 and TRBJ2-7, with D perhaps TRBD1 or TRBD2 (5 bases each). The germline CDR1 and CDR2 sequences are SGHVS and FQNEAQ. This CDR3 region has 17 residues. Trimming shortened V by 0 bases and J by 2 bases, and 17 bases separated the two germline ends. The CDR3 DNA sequence: TGTGCCAGCAGCTTAGCGTTTATGGGGGTTGGGACCTACGAGCAGTACTTC. This sequence encodes CASSLAFMGVGTYEQYF. Drawing the rest from reference TRBV7-8 and TRBJ2-7, the complete variable domain is GAGVSQSPRYKVAKRGQDVALRCDPISGHVSLFWYQQALGQGPEFLTYFQNEAQLDKSGLPSDRFFAERPEGSVSTLKIQRTQQEDSAVYLCASSLAFMGVGTYEQYFGPGTRLTVT.

This clonotype was seen repeatedly, ten times or more. The chain couples TRBV28 to TRBJ2-2, with D uncertain. Germline V gene data show CDR1 as MDHEN and CDR2 as SYDVKM. This CDR3 comprises 11 residues. The ends were cut back, 8 bases at V and 3 bases at J, with 4 bases in the middle. The CDR3 coding sequence is TGTGCCAGCGGGGACACCGGGGAGCTGTTTTTT. The encoded protein is CASGDTGELFF.

This clonotype was picked up many times. This sequence joins TRBV20-1 and TRBJ2-1; TRBD1 might be the D (5 bases). CDR3 size: 16 residues. Germline lookup yields CDR1 DFQATT and CDR2 SNEGSKA (reference sequence). V gave up 0 bases and J gave up 0 bases, with 12 bases separating them. CDR3 sequence (DNA): TGCAGTGCTAGAGATTGGGGCGGTGGCTCCTACAATGAGCAGTTCTTC. Translation gives CSARDWGGGSYNEQFF.

This clonotype was observed a handful of times. The CDR3 DNA reads TGTGCCAGCAGTTACTCGGGGACTAGCGGTACCTACGAGCAGTACTTC. It encodes CASSYSGTSGTYEQYF. The J gene is TRBJ2-7, the V gene TRBV6-5; TRBD2 matches 11 bases. Per the germline V gene, CDR1 is MNHEY and CDR2 is SVGAGI. The V segment lost 0 bases and the J segment 2 bases; nucleotides outside the gene matches: 3. This CDR3 contains 16 residues.